This entry lists 9 T cell receptor beta chains sequenced from one sample in a study of blood T cell repertoires in COVID-19. The repertoire was sequenced with immunoSEQ multiplex PCR; TCRdb's copy has only in-frame clones and lacks some. The data show 250,000 to 300,000 clones, around four fifths seen once. Sequencing used peripheral blood. The receptors shown here come from a man aged 55 to 70 who had recovered from COVID-19.

The V gene is TRBV4-1, the J gene TRBJ2-7, with TRBD1 matching over 8 bases. V was pared by 0 bases and J by 5 bases, with 9 bases of the junction left unmatched. From germline, CDR1 is MGHRA and CDR2 YSYEKL. The CDR3 is 16 residues long. This chain's CDR3 is CASSQELAGGFHEQYF. CDR3 bases: TGCGCCAGCAGCCAAGAATTGGCAGGGGGCTTCCACGAGCAGTACTTC.

The chain has TRBV4-1 and TRBJ2-2; the D gene is possibly TRBD2 (5 bases). CDR1 and CDR2 (germline): MGHRA, YSYEKL. V was clipped by 4 bases and J by 0 bases, with 12 bases between them. The CDR3 consists of 16 residues. Here the CDR3 reads CASSLSTRSNTGELFF. CDR3 in DNA: TGCGCCAGCAGCCTCTCTACTAGATCGAACACCGGGGAGCTGTTTTTT.

There are a few counts of this clone. V gene TRBV19 combines with J gene TRBJ2-7, with 9 nucleotides matching TRBD2. Germline CDR1 LNHDA, CDR2 SQIVND (reference sequence). This CDR3 region has 17 residues. The J segment lost 5 bases and the V segment lost 0 bases, leaving 11 bases of the junction unmatched. CDR3 DNA sequence: TGTGCCAGTAGTATAGATCAGACTAGCGGCCGACTAGACGAGCAGTACTTC. This codes for CASSIDQTSGRLDEQYF.

This chain's CDR3 is CASSLRTSGEEFF. For the CDR3, the DNA is TGTGCCAGCAGCTTACGGACTAGCGGGGAGGAGTTCTTC. The genes are TRBV7-2 and TRBJ2-1; 12 nucleotides line up with TRBD2. The CDR3 is made up of 13 amino acids. V gave up 2 bases and J gave up 14 bases; unmatched junction bases: 4. Germline CDR1 SGHTA, CDR2 FQGNSA.

The rearrangement links TRBV19 to TRBJ1-1, with TRBD1 identical over 10 bases. There are 18 residues in the CDR3. Germline loops: CDR1 LNHDA, CDR2 SQIVND (reference sequence). Trimming at V came to 3 bases and at J to 0 bases, leaving 10 bases not matched to a gene. The CDR3 sequence: CASSIPGTGARMNTEAFF. The CDR3 bases are TGTGCCAGTAGTATCCCCGGGACAGGGGCAAGAATGAACACTGAAGCTTTCTTT.

The rearrangement joins TRBV5-1 to TRBJ2-7; 12 bases are a match to TRBD1. Germline V gene sequence: CDR1 SGHRS, CDR2 YFSETQ. The length of the CDR3 is 15 residues. With V trimmed by 4 bases and J by 1 base, 3 bases remained unmatched. Here the CDR3 reads CASSKGQGASYEQYF. CDR3 nucleotides: TGCGCCAGCAGCAAGGGACAGGGGGCTTCCTACGAGCAGTACTTC. The whole variable domain, filled in from reference TRBV5-1 and TRBJ2-7, reads KAGVTQTPRYLIKTRGQQVTLSCSPISGHRSVSWYQQTPGQGLQFLFEYFSETQRNKGNFPGRFSGRQFSNSRSEMNVSTLELGDSALYLCASSKGQGASYEQYFGPGTRLTVT.

The chain combines TRBV7-7 with TRBJ2-3; 7 bases are shared with TRBD2. The CDR3 sequence is 15 residues long. The V and J ends lost 5 bases and 4 bases, in that order; junction bases with no gene match: 9. Germline loops: CDR1 SSHAT, CDR2 FNYEAQ (reference sequence). Here the CDR3 DNA reads TGTGCCAGCAGCCCATTAGCGGGTAGGCCAGATACGCAGTATTTT. This encodes CASSPLAGRPDTQYF.

The chain links TRBV14 to TRBJ1-6, with 10 bases matching TRBD1. Germline V gene data show CDR1 as SGHDN and CDR2 as FVKESK. V shed 2 bases and J 10 bases; nucleotides not matched to a gene: 2. The CDR3 covers 14 residues. The CDR3 nucleotides read TGTGCCAGCAGCCAAAGGACAGGGGGATCACCCCTCCACTTT. It translates to CASSQRTGGSPLHF.

The rearrangement joins TRBV11-2 to TRBJ2-7, with a tentative D call TRBD1 (6 bases). Germline values: CDR1 SGHAT, CDR2 FQNNGV. V lost 1 base and J lost 4, with 14 bases in between. This CDR3 has 15 amino acids. The CDR3 loop reads CASSLVGATLYEQYF. The CDR3 DNA is TGTGCCAGCAGCTTAGTGGGGGCGACCCTATACGAGCAGTACTTC.